The 18 T cell receptor beta chains given below trace back to one sample, sequenced in a study of CD8+ T cells in alopecia areata. The sequencing template was cDNA reverse transcribed from extracted RNA. The method was immunoSEQ multiplex PCR; TCRdb's version includes in-frame clones alone and lacks a portion of them. The sample lists 200,000 or so clones, approximately 60% occurring once. Material: CD8+ T cells sorted from blood. The receptor source for this set is a human donor in good health.

This sequence joins TRBV6-1 and TRBJ2-1, with 9 nucleotides matching TRBD2. CDR1 and CDR2 from the germline V gene are MNHNS and SASEGT. The J segment lost 8 bases and the V segment lost 4 bases, leaving 12 bases of the junction unmatched. The CDR3 loop spans 16 amino acids. CDR3 coding DNA: TGTGCCAGCAGTGCCCCTGAGCGGGGGGTAGTCTATGAGCAGTTCTTC. Protein sequence: CASSAPERGVVYEQFF.

The chain carries TRBV5-1 and TRBJ2-7; weak D call: TRBD1 (5 bases). The CDR3 length is 13 residues. Germline lookup yields CDR1 SGHRS and CDR2 YFSETQ. V lost 7 bases and J lost 1, with 12 bases in between. The CDR3 reads CASSPTVSYEQYF. Written as DNA, the CDR3 is TGCGCCAGCTCACCGACAGTTTCCTACGAGCAGTACTTC.

This clone was seen a few times. V gene TRBV29-1 combines with J gene TRBJ1-1, with a weak D call TRBD1 (6 bases). The V gene's germline CDR1 is SQVTM and CDR2 ANQGSEA. There are 12 residues in the CDR3. The V and J ends lost 7 bases and 4 bases respectively, with 13 bases between them. CDR3 bases: TGCAGCGCAGGGGCAAGAGGCACTGAAGCTTTCTTT. It encodes CSAGARGTEAFF.

The chain employs TRBV27 and TRBJ2-1, with TRBD1 as a possible D gene (5 bases). The germline V and J ends were trimmed by 4 bases and 4 bases, with 8 bases remaining between them. The CDR3 spans 13 residues. Germline V CDR1 and CDR2: MNHEY, SMNVEV (reference sequence). This chain's CDR3 is CASSSTGYNEQFF. CDR3 sequence (DNA): TGTGCCAGCAGTTCAACAGGTTACAATGAGCAGTTCTTC.

Only a few counts were recorded for this clone. The chain uses TRBV4-1 and TRBJ1-6; 7 bases are shared with TRBD1. The V and J ends lost 4 bases and 5 bases, in that order; junction bases with no gene match: 5. Germline CDR1 MGHRA, CDR2 YSYEKL. The CDR3 is made up of 15 amino acids. The DNA of the CDR3 is TGCGCCAGCAGCCCTACAGGGACAGATAATTCACCCCTCCACTTT. It encodes CASSPTGTDNSPLHF.

The CDR3 sequence is CASSPYRGETQYF. For the CDR3, the DNA is TGTGCCAGCTCACCGTACAGGGGAGAGACCCAGTACTTC. This rearrangement joins TRBV18 to TRBJ2-5; 7 bases agree with TRBD1. V lost 3 bases, J lost 4 bases, and 2 bases stayed unmatched. CDR1 KGHSH and CDR2 LQKENI come from the germline V gene. This CDR3 comprises 13 residues.

The chain has TRBV6-1 and TRBJ1-2, with 8 bases matching TRBD1. Germline CDR1 and CDR2: MNHNS and SASEGT. V shed 1 base, J shed 1 base, and the junction held 11 bases outside the gene matches. The CDR3 totals 18 residues. CDR3 DNA: TGTGCCAGCAGTGAAGGGGTCGGCAGGGGGCCCCGTAACTATGGCTACACCTTC. It specifies CASSEGVGRGPRNYGYTF.

A single count supports this clone. The CDR3 DNA reads as TGTGCCACCAGCAGAGATAGAGGGGATCAGCCCCAGCATTTT. Translated: CATSRDRGDQPQHF. This chain links TRBV15 with TRBJ1-5; a possible D gene is TRBD1 (5 bases). Trimming took off 0 bases at V and 5 bases at J, with 8 bases between the two ends. Germline V gene data show CDR1 as LNHNV and CDR2 as YYDKDF (reference sequence). The CDR3 totals 14 residues.

The chain carries TRBV11-2 and TRBJ1-4, with D unclear. The CDR3 runs to 15 residues. Trimming took off 4 bases at V and 3 bases at J, with 12 bases between the two ends. Germline V gene data show CDR1 as SGHAT and CDR2 as FQNNGV. The CDR3 is CASSSRVGANEKLFF. The CDR3, as DNA: TGTGCCAGCAGCTCCCGAGTAGGCGCTAATGAAAAACTGTTTTTT.

The rearrangement uses TRBV15 and TRBJ2-1, with TRBD2 identical over 8 bases. The germline CDR1 and CDR2 sequences are LNHNV and YYDKDF (reference sequence). The CDR3 has 13 amino acids. Trimming cost V 8 bases and J 5 bases; bases outside gene matches: 5. Written as DNA, the CDR3 is TGTGCCACCTCGGGGGGGGACAACAATGAGCAGTTCTTC. This translates into CATSGGDNNEQFF.

This chain connects TRBV29-1 to TRBJ2-5, with D possibly called TRBD1 or TRBD2 (5 bases each). The CDR3 length is 17 residues. CDR1 and CDR2 from the germline V gene are SQVTM and ANQGSEA. V lost 0 bases and J 0 bases, leaving 17 bases between the germline ends. The CDR3 DNA sequence: TGCAGCGTTGAAGATCGAAAAAGGGGACGGTACCAAGAGACCCAGTACTTC. Translated, it gives CSVEDRKRGRYQETQYF.

This clone was counted only a few times. For the CDR3, the DNA is TGTGCCAGCAGTTGGCAAGAGACCCAGTACTTC. This gives the protein CASSWQETQYF. The gene calls are TRBV6-5 and TRBJ2-5; D is unresolved. This CDR3 comprises 11 residues. The V gene's germline CDR1 is MNHEY and CDR2 SVGAGI. V was clipped by 4 bases and J by 2 bases, with 2 bases between them.

This rearrangement joins TRBV5-1 to TRBJ2-7, with a possible D match to TRBD2 (6 bases). From germline, CDR1 is SGHRS and CDR2 YFSETQ. V lost 0 bases, J lost 3 bases, and 10 bases lay in between. The CDR3 has 14 residues. The chain's CDR3 is CASSLASDGYEQYF. In DNA, the CDR3 is TGCGCCAGCAGCTTGGCTAGCGACGGCTACGAGCAGTACTTC.

This clone came up once. V usage is TRBV29-1 and J usage is TRBJ1-1, with D perhaps TRBD1 (5 bases). Trimming removed 0 bases from V and 4 bases from J, with 12 bases in between. The CDR3 contains 14 residues. Per the germline V gene, CDR1 is SQVTM and CDR2 is ANQGSEA. The DNA for the CDR3 is TGCAGCGTTGAAGATCCCGGGGGGGTCACTGAAGCTTTCTTT. Its protein is CSVEDPGGVTEAFF.

This clone was seen more than once but under ten times. The J gene is TRBJ1-5, the V gene TRBV29-1; 9 bases agree with TRBD1. The ends lost 6 bases at V and 5 bases at J; junction bases unmatched: 8. Germline-derived CDR1 and CDR2 are SQVTM and ANQGSEA. This CDR3 region has 14 residues. The CDR3 region is CSVPGTGGDQPQHF. The CDR3, as DNA: TGCAGCGTCCCGGGCACAGGGGGCGATCAGCCCCAGCATTTT.

This clone was detected only a few times. This rearrangement joins TRBV2 to TRBJ1-4; maybe TRBD1 (6 bases). The V gene lost 3 bases and the J gene lost 7 bases, with 9 bases spanning the gap. The CDR3 is 13 amino acids. In germline, CDR1 is SNHLY, CDR2 FYNNEI. CDR3 sequence: CASSDRGVEKLFF. CDR3 bases: TGTGCCAGCAGTGACAGGGGAGTTGAAAAACTGTTTTTT.

The chain recombines TRBV7-7 with TRBJ2-2, with D uncertain. Germline assignment: CDR1 SSHAT and CDR2 FNYEAQ (reference sequence). The V end lost 8 bases, the J end lost 6 bases, and 7 bases lay between the germline ends. The CDR3 is 11 amino acids. The CDR3 DNA reads as TGTGCCAGCCTCCGGGCCGGGGAGCTGTTTTTT. It translates to CASLRAGELFF.

The CDR3 region has the DNA TGTGCCACCGCGTCCGGGTCGAGCGGGGGGATCAGGGAGACCCAGTACTTC. It translates to CATASGSSGGIRETQYF. The rearrangement joins TRBV10-3 to TRBJ2-5; 9 nucleotides agree with TRBD2. Per germline, CDR1 ENHRY and CDR2 SYGVKD. Losses at the gene ends were 10 bases for V and 5 bases for J; bases not matched to a gene: 20. The CDR3 totals 17 residues.